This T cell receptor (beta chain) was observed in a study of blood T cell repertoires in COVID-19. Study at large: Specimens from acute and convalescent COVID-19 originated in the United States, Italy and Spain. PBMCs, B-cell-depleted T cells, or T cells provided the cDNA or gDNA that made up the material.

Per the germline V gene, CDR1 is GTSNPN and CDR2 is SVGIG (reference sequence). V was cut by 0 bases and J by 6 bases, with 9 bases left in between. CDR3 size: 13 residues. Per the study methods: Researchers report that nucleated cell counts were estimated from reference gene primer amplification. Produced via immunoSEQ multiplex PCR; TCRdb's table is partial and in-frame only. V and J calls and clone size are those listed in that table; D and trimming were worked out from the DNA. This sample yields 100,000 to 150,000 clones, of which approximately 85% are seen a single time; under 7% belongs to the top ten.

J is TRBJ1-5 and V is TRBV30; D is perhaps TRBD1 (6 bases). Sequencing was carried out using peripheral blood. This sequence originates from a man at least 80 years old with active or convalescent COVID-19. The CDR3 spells CAWSVGGSQPQHF. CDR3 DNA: TGTGCCTGGAGTGTAGGGGGTAGTCAGCCCCAGCATTTT.